This entry lists 2 T cell receptor beta chains sequenced from one sample in a study of blood T cell repertoires in COVID-19. Produced via immunoSEQ multiplex PCR; TCRdb's table is partial and in-frame only. The sample consists of approximately 350,000 clones, about 90% of them appearing once. What was sequenced was peripheral blood. These receptors were collected from a woman in her 30s with COVID-19, enrolled during active disease.

The CDR3 region has the DNA TGCGCCAGCAGCGGCCAGGGGGCAGATACGCAGTATTTT. It specifies CASSGQGADTQYF. This chain uses TRBV5-1 with TRBJ2-3; 7 bases map to TRBD1. This CDR3 has 13 residues. The J segment lost 4 bases and the V segment lost 4 bases, leaving 3 bases of the junction unmatched. Germline lookup yields CDR1 SGHRS and CDR2 YFSETQ. The full variable domain, rest sourced from reference TRBV5-1 and TRBJ2-3, is KAGVTQTPRYLIKTRGQQVTLSCSPISGHRSVSWYQQTPGQGLQFLFEYFSETQRNKGNFPGRFSGRQFSNSRSEMNVSTLELGDSALYLCASSGQGADTQYFGPGTRLTVL.

The V call is TRBV4-3, the J call TRBJ1-6; maybe TRBD1 (5 bases). V lost 1 base, J lost 5 bases, and 15 bases lay in between. Germline values: CDR1 LGHNA, CDR2 YSLEER. The CDR3 is made up of 17 amino acids. DNA for the CDR3: TGCGCCAGCAGCCAAGCGGGGGGTTCTTTTGATAATTCACCCCTCCACTTT. It is translated as CASSQAGGSFDNSPLHF.